This T cell receptor beta chain comes out of a study of shared clonotypes between healthy human individuals (dated by TCRdb to 2018 to 2020). A note on the overall study: A couple of women and three men aged 18 to 49 years were included in the cohort. For each donor, CD4 naive and CD4 memory were each given three plates, CD8 naive was given two plates, and CD8 memory was given one plate. To estimate repertoire size and how much clonotypes are shared between individuals, the study performed deep sequencing of blood TCR repertoires from a few healthy adults. To increase sequencing depth and limit assay-specific biases, TCR repertoire library preparation and sequencing were carried out by different laboratories using diverse techniques. Each donor's leukapheresis produced roughly between roughly 0.85 and 10 billion PBMCs. Summary of the overall study and its limitations: Sampling was limited to blood, and TCR repertoires in tissue likely differ from TCR repertoires in blood. Even with the large sequencing depth, rarefaction of the sorted-subset datasets indicated that sequencing was incomplete. Pairwise subsampling indicated that sequencing depth was expected to affect the degree of clonotype sharing among donors. When a handful of donors were compared, the shared fraction of clonotypes was around 5.1% for naive CD4, over 3% for naive CD8, 2% to 2.5% for memory CD4, and less than 0.5% for memory CD8. Higher generation probabilities were observed for clonotypes shared by all four sorted-subset donors than for non-shared clonotypes. Because the study included a small number of donors, the genetic and exposure-history diversity represented was limited. Naive subsets generally had larger estimated clonotype richness than memory subsets did.

According to the germline V gene (reference sequence), CDR1 reads MNHEY and CDR2 reads SMNVEV. V lost 4 bases and J lost 0 bases; the stretch between them is 8 bases long. The CDR3 measures 14 amino acids from cysteine to phenylalanine. The entry retains the CDR3 DNA only, 42 bases that are in frame from base 1. Donors were healthy HIV-negative adults with no recently reported acute infections or vaccinations. All donors were Caucasian adults living in Nashville, Tennessee, USA. Magnetic negative selection was used to enrich CD4+ T cells, after which naive cells were positively selected on CD45RA and the negative fraction became the memory subset. Blood was obtained by leukapheresis, after which PBMCs were separated by Ficoll-Histopaque density gradient centrifugation and cryopreserved in liquid nitrogen vapor phase. Analytical flow cytometry was used to check the purity and quantity of each magnetically sorted T cell population. Each sorted fraction had its genomic DNA isolated and then quantified by UV absorbance on a Nanodrop 2000c.

Using the deep immunoSEQ assay, TCR CDR3 regions were amplified from genomic DNA by multiplex PCR. Extracted genomic DNA from each cell subset was spread evenly across all wells of several immunoSEQ 96-well plates, with each plate serving as a replicate. For sorted subsets, 150 to 250 ng of genomic DNA, equivalent to some 30,000 T cell genomes, went into each replicate PCR. Purified libraries were quantified with a Qubit 3.0 fluorometer, sized on a Bioanalyzer 2100, and re-quantified with the KAPA Library Quantification kit. A separate single-read 150-cycle Illumina NextSeq 550 flow cell was used to sequence each immunoSEQ 96-well plate. The authors processed their data as follows. The immunoSEQ output contained only junctional sequences without quality scores, so filtering could not match that applied to full-length reads. Sequences were annotated with PyIR, a Python wrapper for IgBLAST v1.9, using IMGT germline references to assign V/J genes and CDR3. Reads were removed for weak V/J assignments (E-value above 1e-6), missing CDR3, stop codons, out-of-frame junctions, or ambiguous translated residues. V3J clonotypes were defined by identical inferred V gene, J gene, and CDR3 amino acid sequence. Percentage overlap between repertoires was calculated by dividing the number of shared unique clonotypes by the size of the smaller repertoire. Three approaches were used to assess repertoire richness: RTK rarefaction, the Chao1 estimator, and Recon v2.1 estimates of unobserved clonotypes. For all TCRbeta clonotypes obtained by the gDNA method from several donors, generation probabilities were computed with OLGA. TCRdb carries this immuneACCESS record with in-frame sequences only. Its versions omit some clonotypes, under half of them owing to an unresolved V gene in the studies checked, with the rest unexplained. V, J and clone size are taken as reported in that table, and D and trimming were inferred from the DNA itself. This sample is represented by roughly 2 million clones; approximately 95% of them were singletons. In total, the top ten clones hold roughly 0.13% of the sample.

For this clone: What this receptor recognizes is not known. Base qualities were left out, and no much larger clone turns up one base away.

The clonotype originates from a man between 18 and 29 years old in good health. The rearrangement combines TRBV27 with TRBJ2-3, with the D gene not clear enough to name. The sample comprised naive CD4+ T cells sorted from blood. The cell subset or site label here, explained by the study, means: CD45RA+ positively selected. The CDR3 region reads CASSYVYSTDTQYF. The DNA is TGTGCCAGCAGTTATGTGTATAGCACAGATACGCAGTATTTT.